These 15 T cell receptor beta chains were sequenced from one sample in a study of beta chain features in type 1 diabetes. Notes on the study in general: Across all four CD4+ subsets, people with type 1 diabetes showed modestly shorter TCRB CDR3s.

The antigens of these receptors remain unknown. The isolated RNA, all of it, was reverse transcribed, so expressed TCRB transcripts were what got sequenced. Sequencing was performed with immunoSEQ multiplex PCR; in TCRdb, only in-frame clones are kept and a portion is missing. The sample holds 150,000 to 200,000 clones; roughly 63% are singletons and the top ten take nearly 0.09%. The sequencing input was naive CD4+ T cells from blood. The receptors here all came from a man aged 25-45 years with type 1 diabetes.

The CDR3 region has the DNA TGTGCCAGCAGCTTGGGACCTGGAGAATCCCAGTACTTC. Translation gives CASSLGPGESQYF. V gene TRBV11-2 combines with J gene TRBJ2-5; perhaps D is TRBD1 or TRBD2 (5 bases each). The V gene lost 3 bases and the J gene lost 9 bases, with 14 bases spanning the gap. CDR1 and CDR2 from the germline V gene are SGHAT and FQNNGV. This CDR3 region has 13 residues.

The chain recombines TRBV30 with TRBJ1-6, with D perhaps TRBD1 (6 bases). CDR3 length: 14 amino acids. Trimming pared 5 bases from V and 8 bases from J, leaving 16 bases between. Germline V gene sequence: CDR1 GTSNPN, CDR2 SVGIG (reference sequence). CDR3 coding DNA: TGTGCCTGGGTCCAGGGGAGAGATCATTCACCCCTCCACTTT. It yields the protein CAWVQGRDHSPLHF.

CDR3 sequence reads: CASSVVSAGLEQYF. For the CDR3, the DNA is TGTGCCAGCAGCGTAGTATCCGCGGGCCTCGAGCAGTACTTC. This chain uses TRBV9 with TRBJ2-7; TRBD2 is a possible D gene (5 bases). The CDR3 consists of 14 residues. The germline CDR1 and CDR2 sequences are SGDLS and YYNGEE. V shed 0 bases and J shed 6 bases, with 13 bases lying between them. Variable domain in full (rest from reference TRBV9 and TRBJ2-7): DSGVTQTPKHLITATGQRVTLRCSPRSGDLSVYWYQQSLDQGLQFLIQYYNGEERAKGNILERFSAQQFPDLHSELNLSSLELGDSALYFCASSVVSAGLEQYFGPGTRLTVT.

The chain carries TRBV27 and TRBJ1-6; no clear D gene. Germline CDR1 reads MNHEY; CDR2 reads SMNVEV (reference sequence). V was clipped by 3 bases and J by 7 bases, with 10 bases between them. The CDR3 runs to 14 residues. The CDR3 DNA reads TGTGCCAGCAGTTTCGAACGGATAAATTCACCCCTCCACTTT. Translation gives CASSFERINSPLHF.

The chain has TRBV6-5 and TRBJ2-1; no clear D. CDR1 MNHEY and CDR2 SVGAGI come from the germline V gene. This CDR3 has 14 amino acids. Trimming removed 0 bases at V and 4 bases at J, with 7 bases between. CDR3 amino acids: CASSYSPSYNEQFF. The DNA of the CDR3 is TGTGCCAGCAGTTACTCGCCCAGTTACAATGAGCAGTTCTTC.

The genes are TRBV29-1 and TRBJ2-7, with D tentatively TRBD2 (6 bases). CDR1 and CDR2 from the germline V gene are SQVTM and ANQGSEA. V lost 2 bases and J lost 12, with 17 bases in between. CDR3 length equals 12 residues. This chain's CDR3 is CSVESASGVPYF. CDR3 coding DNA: TGCAGCGTTGAATCGGCGTCGGGGGTCCCGTACTTC.

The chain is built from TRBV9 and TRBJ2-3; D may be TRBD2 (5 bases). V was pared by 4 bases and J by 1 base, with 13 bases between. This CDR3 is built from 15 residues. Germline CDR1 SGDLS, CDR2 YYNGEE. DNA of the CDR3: TGTGCCAGCAGCATTAGCGTTCAGGGCACAGATACGCAGTATTTT. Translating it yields CASSISVQGTDTQYF.

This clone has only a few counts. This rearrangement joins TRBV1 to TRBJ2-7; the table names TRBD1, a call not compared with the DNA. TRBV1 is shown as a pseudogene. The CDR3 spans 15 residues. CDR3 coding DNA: TGCACCAGCAGCCAAGTTCCTAGGGGAACCTACGAGCAGTACTTC. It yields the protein CTSSQVPRGTYEQYF.

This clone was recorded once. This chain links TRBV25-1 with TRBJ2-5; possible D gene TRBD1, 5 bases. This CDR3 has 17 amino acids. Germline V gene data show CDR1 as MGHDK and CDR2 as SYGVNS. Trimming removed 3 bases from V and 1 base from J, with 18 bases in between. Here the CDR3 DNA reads TGTGCCAGCAGTGAGGGCTGGAAACAGGCTTTCCAAGAGACCCAGTACTTC. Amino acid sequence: CASSEGWKQAFQETQYF.

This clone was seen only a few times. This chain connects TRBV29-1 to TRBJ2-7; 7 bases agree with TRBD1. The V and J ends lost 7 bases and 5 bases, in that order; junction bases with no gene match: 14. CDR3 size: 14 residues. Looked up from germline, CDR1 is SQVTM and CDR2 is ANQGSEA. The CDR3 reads CSATKLRDRNEQYF. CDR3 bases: TGCAGCGCCACCAAGCTCCGGGACAGAAACGAGCAGTACTTC.

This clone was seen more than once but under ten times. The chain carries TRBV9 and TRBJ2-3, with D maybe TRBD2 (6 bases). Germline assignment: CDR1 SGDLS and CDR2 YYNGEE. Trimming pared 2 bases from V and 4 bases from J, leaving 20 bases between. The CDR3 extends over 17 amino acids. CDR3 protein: CASSVAPGDGRPDTQYF. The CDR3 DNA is TGTGCCAGCAGCGTGGCCCCGGGGGACGGACGGCCAGATACGCAGTATTTT. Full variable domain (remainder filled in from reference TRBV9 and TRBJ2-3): DSGVTQTPKHLITATGQRVTLRCSPRSGDLSVYWYQQSLDQGLQFLIQYYNGEERAKGNILERFSAQQFPDLHSELNLSSLELGDSALYFCASSVAPGDGRPDTQYFGPGTRLTVL.

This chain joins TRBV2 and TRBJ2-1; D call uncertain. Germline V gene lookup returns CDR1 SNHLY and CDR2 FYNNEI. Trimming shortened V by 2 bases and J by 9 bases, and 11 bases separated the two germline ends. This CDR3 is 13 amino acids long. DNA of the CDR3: TGTGCCAGCAGTGAAATGGTGAATGGTGAGCAGTTCTTC. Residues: CASSEMVNGEQFF.

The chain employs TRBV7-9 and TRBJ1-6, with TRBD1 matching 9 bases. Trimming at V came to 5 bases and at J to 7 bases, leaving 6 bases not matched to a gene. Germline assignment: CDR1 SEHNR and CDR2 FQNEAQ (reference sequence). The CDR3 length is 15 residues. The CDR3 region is CASSLGQGSNSPLHF. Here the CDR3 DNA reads TGTGCCAGCAGCCTGGGACAGGGTTCAAATTCACCCCTCCACTTT.

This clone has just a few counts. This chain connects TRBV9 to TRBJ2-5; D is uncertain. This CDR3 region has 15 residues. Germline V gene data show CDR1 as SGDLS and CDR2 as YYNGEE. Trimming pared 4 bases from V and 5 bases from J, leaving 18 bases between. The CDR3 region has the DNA TGTGCCAGCAGCACCTGGGCCTCCTTAGGGGAGACCCAGTACTTC. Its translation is CASSTWASLGETQYF.

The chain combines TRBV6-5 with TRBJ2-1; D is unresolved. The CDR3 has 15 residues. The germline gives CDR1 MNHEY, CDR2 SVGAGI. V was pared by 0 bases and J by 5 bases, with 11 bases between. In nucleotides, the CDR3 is TGTGCCAGCAGTTACTCAGGTTGGCCCGACAATGAGCAGTTCTTC. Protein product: CASSYSGWPDNEQFF.